The rows below give T cell receptor beta chains drawn from one sample of a study of regulatory T cells in long-lasting Graves disease. One entry per CDR3 protein results from TCRdb running MiXCR on the multiplex PCR reads. The sample consists of about 450,000 distinct CDR3 sequences, around 15% of them appearing once. These data were also filed under a second study, of T cells in Graves' hyperthyroidism and ophthalmopathy.

The source was peripheral blood mononuclear cells (PBMCs), collected at new diagnosis, from a patient treated with antithyroid drugs. Source of these receptors: a woman aged 45-60 years with Graves disease. Both conserved end residues are part of each CDR3. The D gene is left open where the match is weak. Expanded clones are given a class, and other clones once, few, many or no size at all.

d_call j_call v_call clone_size cdr3_aa cdr3_nt
- TRBJ1-2 TRBV30 - CAWSVGGIYGYTF TGTGCCTGGAGTGTAGGGGGGATCTATGGCTACACCTTC
- TRBJ2-7 TRBV28 - CASSLYGTVYF TGTGCCAGCAGTTTATACGGGACTGTTTACTTC
TRBD1 TRBJ2-7 TRBV6-1 few CASSDRDRVAEQYF TGTGCCAGCAGTGACCGGGACAGGGTGGCCGAGCAGTACTTC
TRBD2 TRBJ2-4 TRBV2 many CASRSGLADALAKNIQYF TGTGCCAGCAGATCGGGACTAGCGGATGCCTTAGCCAAAAACATTCAGTACTTC
TRBD1 TRBJ1-5 TRBV3-1 many CASSQAQGAQPQHF TGTGCCAGCAGCCAAGCACAGGGGGCTCAGCCCCAGCATTTT
- TRBJ1-5 TRBV19 - CASSIDRGRSNQPQHF TGTGCCAGTAGTATAGATAGGGGGAGGAGCAATCAGCCCCAGCATTTT
TRBD1 TRBJ2-5 TRBV28 many CASYDRQGAQETQYF TGTGCCAGTTACGACCGGCAGGGGGCTCAGGAGACCCAGTACTTC
TRBD2 TRBJ2-2 TRBV2 - CAIRTSGSGTGELFF TGTGCCATCAGGACTAGCGGGAGTGGTACCGGGGAGCTGTTTTTT
- TRBJ2-7 TRBV4-1 - CASSQDLSEAYEQYF TGCGCCAGCAGCCAAGATCTATCAGAAGCCTACGAGCAGTACTTC
TRBD2 TRBJ2-2 TRBV6-1 many CASSEVAGTNTGELFF TGTGCCAGCAGTGAGGTAGCGGGAACGAACACCGGGGAGCTGTTTTTT
- TRBJ2-5 TRBV30 few CAWSYETQYF TGTGCCTGGAGTTATGAGACCCAGTACTTC
- TRBJ1-1 TRBV29-1 - CSVARDGKGPEAFF TGCAGCGTTGCCCGGGACGGAAAGGGCCCTGAAGCTTTCTTT
TRBD2 TRBJ2-7 TRBV2 many CASRLAGTYEQYF TGTGCCAGCAGACTAGCGGGAACCTACGAGCAGTACTTC
- TRBJ2-7 TRBV18 many CASSPRAGALAFRHEQYF TGTGCCAGCTCACCTCGGGCAGGGGCCCTAGCCTTTCGGCACGAGCAGTACTTC
- TRBJ2-7 TRBV25-1 - CASSAPGAISYEQYF TGTGCCAGCAGTGCACCGGGAGCGATCTCCTACGAGCAGTACTTC
- TRBJ2-1 TRBV6-1 many CASRLEDLPIRGNEQFF TGTGCCAGCAGACTAGAGGACCTTCCTATCAGAGGGAATGAGCAGTTCTTC
TRBD2 TRBJ2-7 TRBV28 many CASSGSKGSGSSYEQYF TGTGCCAGCAGTGGATCTAAGGGTAGCGGGAGCTCCTACGAGCAGTACTTC
TRBD1 TRBJ2-7 TRBV7-3 many CASSSGQGKEQYF TGTGCCAGCAGTTCAGGACAGGGGAAGGAGCAGTACTTC
TRBD1 TRBJ1-2 TRBV28 many CASSLPGTGGSGYTF TGTGCCAGCAGTCTACCCGGGACAGGGGGTAGCGGCTACACCTTC
TRBD1 TRBJ1-2 TRBV20-1 many CSASGTGGSNYGYTF TGCAGTGCTTCCGGGACAGGGGGATCTAACTATGGCTACACCTTC
- TRBJ1-3 TRBV6-1 few CASRMSSGNTIYF TGTGCCAGCAGGATGAGCTCTGGAAACACCATATATTTT
TRBD1 TRBJ2-7 TRBV4-1 few CASSPPGTGGYEQYF TGCGCCAGCAGCCCACCCGGGACAGGGGGATACGAGCAGTACTTC
TRBD1 TRBJ2-1 TRBV19 - CASSSWTGSSYNEQFF TGTGCCAGTAGCTCCTGGACAGGTAGCTCCTACAATGAGCAGTTCTTC
TRBD1 TRBJ2-3 TRBV5-1 many CASSLLSLGQGDFDTQYF TGCGCCAGCAGCTTGTTGTCACTGGGACAGGGAGACTTTGATACGCAGTATTTT
- TRBJ1-1 TRBV5-1 - CASSLALFTGPGTEAFF TGCGCCAGCAGCTTGGCCCTTTTTACAGGACCGGGCACTGAAGCTTTCTTT
TRBD2 TRBJ2-3 TRBV20-1 many CSATPGLAGIETQYF TGCAGTGCTACGCCCGGCTTAGCGGGTATTGAGACGCAGTATTTT
- TRBJ1-1 TRBV7-3 few CASSFTLFISEAFF TGTGCCAGCAGCTTTACCCTATTCATCAGTGAAGCTTTCTTT
TRBD2 TRBJ2-2 TRBV7-6 - CASSPEGLAGRTGELFF TGTGCCAGCAGCCCTGAGGGACTAGCGGGACGTACCGGGGAGCTGTTTTTT
- TRBJ2-1 TRBV7-9 - CASSVYQGGNEQFF TGTGCCAGCAGCGTCTACCAGGGTGGCAATGAGCAGTTCTTC
TRBD2 TRBJ2-4 TRBV28 many CASAWLAGGPGYIQYF TGTGCCAGCGCTTGGCTAGCGGGAGGGCCAGGTTACATTCAGTACTTC
- TRBJ2-1 TRBV3-1 few CASSRPAGLYNEQFF TGTGCCAGCAGCCGCCCGGCGGGGCTCTACAATGAGCAGTTCTTC
- TRBJ2-3 TRBV29-1 many CSVARTDTQYF TGCAGCGTAGCTCGCACAGATACGCAGTATTTT
TRBD1 TRBJ2-7 TRBV6-1 - CASRDRVSDEQYF TGTGCCAGCAGGGACAGGGTCTCCGACGAGCAGTACTTC
- TRBJ2-5 TRBV12-3/TRBV12-4 - CASSLSGGTPQYF TGTGCCAGCAGTTTATCGGGCGGGACCCCCCAGTACTTC
- TRBJ2-7 TRBV30 many CAWTTQSDSYEQYF TGTGCCTGGACAACCCAGTCAGACTCCTACGAGCAGTACTTC
TRBD2 TRBJ2-2 TRBV2 few CASRRLAGNTGELFF TGTGCCAGCAGACGACTAGCGGGAAACACCGGGGAGCTGTTTTTT
TRBD1 TRBJ2-1 TRBV20-1 few CSARLGQGLGIEQFF TGCAGTGCTAGACTGGGACAGGGATTAGGGATAGAGCAGTTCTTC
- TRBJ2-2 TRBV27 few CASSFLEFRGYAGELFF TGTGCCAGCAGTTTTTTGGAATTTCGGGGGTACGCCGGGGAGCTGTTTTTT
TRBD2 TRBJ2-5 TRBV2 many CASSEMGLAGTFQETQYF TGTGCCAGCAGTGAAATGGGACTAGCGGGAACCTTCCAAGAGACCCAGTACTTC